A single sample gave rise to the 21 T cell receptor beta chains below, sequenced in a study of cytomegalovirus exposure and HLA in healthy donors. The assay was immunoSEQ multiplex PCR, and TCRdb's table has in-frame clones only and misses some. This table has about 330,000 clones, 70% to 90% appearing once. Sequencing was carried out using PBMCs. The receptors here all came from a woman under 30 in good health and CMV-seronegative.

The genes are TRBV28 and TRBJ1-3; weak D call: TRBD1 (5 bases). The CDR3 totals 16 residues. The germline V gene encodes CDR1 MDHEN and CDR2 SYDVKM. V lost 6 bases, J lost 0 bases, and 15 bases lay in between. The CDR3 sequence: CASRLDSPFSGNTIYF. CDR3 nucleotides: TGTGCCAGCAGACTTGACAGCCCCTTCTCTGGAAACACCATATATTTT. The whole variable domain, remainder taken from reference TRBV28 and TRBJ1-3, is DVKVTQSSRYLVKRTGEKVFLECVQDMDHENMFWYRQDPGLGLRLIYFSYDVKMKEKGDIPEGYSVSREKKERFSLILESASTNQTSMYLCASRLDSPFSGNTIYFGEGSWLTVV.

This CDR3 is CASSPPASLQGRDYEQYF. The CDR3 DNA sequence: TGTGCCAGCAGCCCCCCCGCATCTCTTCAGGGGAGAGATTACGAGCAGTACTTC. The chain combines TRBV7-7 with TRBJ2-7; a possible D gene is TRBD1 (6 bases). Trimming took off 5 bases at V and 4 bases at J, with 27 bases between the two ends. Germline V gene lookup returns CDR1 SSHAT and CDR2 FNYEAQ (reference sequence). CDR3 length equals 18 residues.

This clone was counted a single time. The chain has TRBV6-5 and TRBJ2-1, with 7 bases lining up with TRBD2. Germline loops: CDR1 MNHEY, CDR2 SVGAGI. V was pared by 2 bases and J by 7 bases, with 8 bases of the junction left unmatched. This CDR3 spans 15 amino acids. CDR3 coding DNA: TGTGCCAGCAGTTACGGGTCGGGAGGTGCTAATGAGCAGTTCTTC. Translated, it gives CASSYGSGGANEQFF.

The chain has TRBV7-2 and TRBJ2-1; no definite D call. The V end was cut by 8 bases, the J end by 2 bases, with 19 bases between. Germline CDR1 and CDR2: SGHTA and FQGNSA. The CDR3 is made up of 16 amino acids. This chain's CDR3 is CASFVGAARAYNEQFF. CDR3 DNA: TGTGCCAGCTTCGTCGGCGCGGCTCGCGCCTACAATGAGCAGTTCTTC.

The chain has TRBV6-5 and TRBJ1-2; TRBD1 is a possible D gene (5 bases). V was clipped by 7 bases and J by 4 bases, with 16 bases between them. Germline loops: CDR1 MNHEY, CDR2 SVGAGI. This CDR3 contains 14 residues. CDR3 nucleotide sequence: TGTGCCAGCACCCCCGGGGGGAAAATCTATGGCTACACCTTC. It yields the protein CASTPGGKIYGYTF.

The chain has TRBV7-2 and TRBJ2-1; 7 nucleotides align to TRBD2. Germline V CDR1 and CDR2: SGHTA, FQGNSA. J gave up 3 bases and V 6 bases, and 8 bases lay outside the gene matches. The CDR3 consists of 15 residues. In DNA, the CDR3 is TGTGCCAGCAGATCAAGCGGGATAGGCTACAATGAGCAGTTCTTC. Translating it yields CASRSSGIGYNEQFF.

This clone occurred once. The chain couples TRBV5-8 to TRBJ1-2; tentatively, D is TRBD1 (5 bases). This CDR3 contains 13 residues. Germline assignment: CDR1 SGHTS and CDR2 YDEGEE. Trimming took off 3 bases at V and 8 bases at J, with 14 bases between the two ends. As DNA, the CDR3 is TGTGCCAGCAGCTGGACGGAAACAGGCGGCTACACCTTC. Translated: CASSWTETGGYTF.

The chain employs TRBV4-3 and TRBJ2-1; tentative D call: TRBD2 (7 bases). The germline V gene encodes CDR1 LGHNA and CDR2 YSLEER. CDR3 length: 19 residues. Trimming removed 0 bases at V and 8 bases at J, with 26 bases between. The CDR3, as DNA: TGCGCCAGCAGCCAAGATATCAGGGGAGGGCTAGGGAGTAGGGATGAGCAGTTCTTC. This sequence encodes CASSQDIRGGLGSRDEQFF.

V and J are TRBV7-6 and TRBJ2-3; TRBD2 aligns across 14 bases. Germline CDR1 and CDR2: SGHVS and FNYEAQ. The CDR3 totals 17 residues. The trim removed 5 bases at V and 3 bases at J, leaving 7 bases unmatched. CDR3 nucleotides: TGTGCCAGCAGCCCTCGGACTAGCGGGAGGTGGACAGATACGCAGTATTTT. Residues: CASSPRTSGRWTDTQYF.

The chain links TRBV5-1 to TRBJ2-2; 9 bases match TRBD1. The CDR3 loop spans 14 amino acids. Trimming at V came to 6 bases and at J to 3 bases, leaving 3 bases not matched to a gene. The germline V gene has CDR1 SGHRS and CDR2 YFSETQ. Here the CDR3 DNA reads TGCGCCAGCAAGGGACAGGGCGACACCGGGGAGCTGTTTTTT. Translated: CASKGQGDTGELFF.

The chain has TRBV27 and TRBJ2-7, with 7 positions matching TRBD2. This CDR3 contains 18 residues. The germline CDR1 and CDR2 sequences are MNHEY and SMNVEV (reference sequence). V shed 5 bases and J 4 bases; nucleotides not matched to a gene: 20. CDR3 nucleotides: TGTGCCAGCAGTGCAACCCCGGCTAGCGGAAACCCTTTTTACGAGCAGTACTTC. Its translation is CASSATPASGNPFYEQYF.

This rearrangement joins TRBV9 to TRBJ1-3; 9 positions agree with TRBD1. The CDR3 runs to 17 residues. V shed 6 bases and J 4 bases; nucleotides not matched to a gene: 14. CDR1 and CDR2 (germline): SGDLS, YYNGEE. CDR3: CASTKGQGSMAGNTIYF. The CDR3 region has the DNA TGTGCCAGCACCAAGGGACAGGGATCCATGGCCGGAAACACCATATATTTT.

The chain couples TRBV4-3 to TRBJ1-2; 7 nucleotides agree with TRBD1. CDR1 is LGHNA, CDR2 YSLEER, per germline. The CDR3 is 15 amino acids. Germline trimming cut 3 bases from V and 8 bases from J; bases unmatched to any gene: 12. DNA of the CDR3: TGCGCCAGCAGCCAGGGCTCCGGGACAGCAAGGGGCTACACCTTC. It translates to CASSQGSGTARGYTF.

This chain connects TRBV7-8 to TRBJ2-7, with TRBD2 as a possible D gene (5 bases). V was trimmed by 1 base and J by 0 bases, leaving 10 bases between them. The CDR3 loop spans 15 amino acids. CDR1 is SGHVS and CDR2 is FQNEAQ in the germline V gene. The CDR3 DNA reads TGTGCCAGCAGCTTAGAAGCGGACCTCTCCTACGAGCAGTACTTC. Translation gives CASSLEADLSYEQYF. The full variable domain, with the rest looked up from reference TRBV7-8 and TRBJ2-7, is GAGVSQSPRYKVAKRGQDVALRCDPISGHVSLFWYQQALGQGPEFLTYFQNEAQLDKSGLPSDRFFAERPEGSVSTLKIQRTQQEDSAVYLCASSLEADLSYEQYFGPGTRLTVT.

The rearrangement links TRBV7-2 to TRBJ2-2; 10 nucleotides align to TRBD2. From germline, CDR1 is SGHTA and CDR2 FQGNSA. The CDR3 is 16 amino acids. The J segment lost 9 bases and the V segment lost 3 bases, leaving 10 bases of the junction unmatched. DNA for the CDR3: TGTGCCAGCAGCTTTACGTCTAGCGGGAGTGCCCGGGAGCTGTTTTTT. This codes for CASSFTSSGSARELFF.

This chain joins TRBV27 and TRBJ2-7, with TRBD2 identical over 7 bases. CDR1 and CDR2 (germline): MNHEY, SMNVEV (reference sequence). The V and J ends lost 3 bases and 5 bases, in that order; junction bases with no gene match: 4. The length of the CDR3 is 13 residues. This CDR3 is CASSFLLADEQYF. The CDR3 coding sequence is TGTGCCAGCAGTTTTCTCCTAGCGGACGAGCAGTACTTC.

The V and J genes are TRBV5-6 and TRBJ2-7; D gene ambiguous. V was trimmed by 4 bases and J by 6 bases, leaving 14 bases between them. The CDR3 has 13 residues. Germline loops: CDR1 SGHDT, CDR2 YYEEEE. The CDR3 DNA sequence: TGTGCCAGCAGCCCCGGGTCCCTCGGCGAGCAGTACTTC. Its translation: CASSPGSLGEQYF.

The chain uses TRBV28 and TRBJ2-2; 9 bases agree with TRBD2. This CDR3 comprises 15 residues. V gave up 0 bases and J gave up 7 bases; unmatched junction bases: 3. Germline lookup yields CDR1 MDHEN and CDR2 SYDVKM. CDR3 loop: CASSLWASGIGELFF. The CDR3 DNA follows: TGTGCCAGCAGTTTATGGGCTAGCGGGATCGGGGAGCTGTTTTTT.

The CDR3 region has the DNA TGCAGCGTCGCCAACCCGGGACAGAAGTACGAGCAGTACTTC. It codes for CSVANPGQKYEQYF. The chain couples TRBV29-1 to TRBJ2-7; TRBD1 matches 7 bases. The CDR3 totals 14 residues. V trimming: 6 bases; J trimming: 4 bases; junction bases outside the gene matches: 12. The germline CDR1 and CDR2 sequences are SQVTM and ANQGSEA.

CDR3 residues: CASSWGGNQPQHF. CDR3 coding DNA: TGTGCCAGCAGTTGGGGGGGCAATCAGCCCCAGCATTTT. The chain joins TRBV28 to TRBJ1-5, with a tentative D call TRBD1 (5 bases). The CDR3 contains 13 residues. Trimming cost V 4 bases and J 2 bases, with 6 bases left between them. CDR1 is MDHEN and CDR2 is SYDVKM in the germline V gene.

The chain combines TRBV6-5 with TRBJ1-2; maybe TRBD1 (5 bases). This CDR3 comprises 12 residues. CDR1 MNHEY and CDR2 SVGAGI come from the germline V gene. V was clipped by 6 bases and J by 6 bases, with 11 bases between them. CDR3 in amino acids: CASSWGDDGYTF. The DNA for the CDR3 is TGTGCCAGCAGCTGGGGGGACGATGGCTACACCTTC.